The subject of this entry is one TCR beta chain. These data originate in a study of T cell changes during pregnancy in multiple sclerosis. Germline V CDR1 and CDR2: SEHNR, FQNEAQ (reference sequence). The CDR3 consists of 13 residues. V was pared by 5 bases and J by 1 base, with 8 bases between. Generated by immunoSEQ multiplex PCR, the TCRdb table keeps only in-frame clones and is missing some. The sample comprises 40,000 to 45,000 clones, 80% to 90% of which are singletons, and under 0.7% rests with the top ten. The chain employs TRBV7-9 and TRBJ1-1; possibly TRBD1 for D (6 bases). This sequence originates from a female donor with multiple sclerosis, enrolled in a pregnancy study. This specimen was CD4+ T cells from peripheral blood mononuclear cells, taken in the first trimester of pregnancy. The CDR3 region is CASSRGQNTEAFF. As DNA, the CDR3 is TGTGCCAGCAGCCGGGGACAGAACACTGAAGCTTTCTTT.